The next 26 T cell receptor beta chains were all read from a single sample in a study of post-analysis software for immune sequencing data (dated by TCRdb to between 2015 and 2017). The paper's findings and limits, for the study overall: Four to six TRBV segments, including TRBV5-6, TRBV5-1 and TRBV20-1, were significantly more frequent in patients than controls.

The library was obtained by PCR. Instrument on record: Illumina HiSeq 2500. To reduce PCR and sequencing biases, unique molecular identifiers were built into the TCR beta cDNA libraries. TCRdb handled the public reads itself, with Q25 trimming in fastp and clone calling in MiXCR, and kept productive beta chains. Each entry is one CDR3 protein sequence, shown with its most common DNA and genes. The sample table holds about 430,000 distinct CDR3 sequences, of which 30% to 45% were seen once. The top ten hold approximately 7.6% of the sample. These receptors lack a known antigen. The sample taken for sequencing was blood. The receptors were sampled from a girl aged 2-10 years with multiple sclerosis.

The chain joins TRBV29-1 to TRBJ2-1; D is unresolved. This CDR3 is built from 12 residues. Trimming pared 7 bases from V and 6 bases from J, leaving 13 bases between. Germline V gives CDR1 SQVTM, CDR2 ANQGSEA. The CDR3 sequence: CSAPKASNEQFF. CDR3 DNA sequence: TGCAGCGCCCCAAAGGCTAGCAATGAGCAGTTCTTC.

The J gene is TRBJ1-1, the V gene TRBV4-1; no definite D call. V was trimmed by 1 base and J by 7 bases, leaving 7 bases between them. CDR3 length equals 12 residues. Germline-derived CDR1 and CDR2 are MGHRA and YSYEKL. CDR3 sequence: CASSQGVSEAFF. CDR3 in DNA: TGCGCCAGCAGCCAAGGTGTGAGTGAAGCTTTCTTT.

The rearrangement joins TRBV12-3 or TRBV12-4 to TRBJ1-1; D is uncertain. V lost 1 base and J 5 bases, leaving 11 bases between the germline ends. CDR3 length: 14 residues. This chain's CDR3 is CASSLGIAGTEAFF. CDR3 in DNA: TGTGCCAGCAGTTTAGGTATCGCCGGGACTGAAGCTTTCTTT.

The CDR3 spells CASSSPLEGNIQYF. For the CDR3, the DNA is TGTGCCAGCAGTTCCCCCCTTGAAGGGAACATTCAGTACTTC. The chain carries TRBV28 and TRBJ2-4; D remains ambiguous. The V end lost 4 bases, the J end lost 7 bases, and 14 bases lay between the germline ends. Germline V gene sequence: CDR1 MDHEN, CDR2 SYDVKM. The CDR3 is 14 amino acids.

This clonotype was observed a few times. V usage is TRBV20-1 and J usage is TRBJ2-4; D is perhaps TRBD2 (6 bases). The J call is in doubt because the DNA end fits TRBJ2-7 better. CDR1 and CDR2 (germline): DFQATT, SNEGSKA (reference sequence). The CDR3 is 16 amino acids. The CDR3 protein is CSATPGAASEYYEQYF. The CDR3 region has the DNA TGCAGTGCTACCCCCGGTGCGGCTAGCGAGTACTACGAGCAGTACTTC.

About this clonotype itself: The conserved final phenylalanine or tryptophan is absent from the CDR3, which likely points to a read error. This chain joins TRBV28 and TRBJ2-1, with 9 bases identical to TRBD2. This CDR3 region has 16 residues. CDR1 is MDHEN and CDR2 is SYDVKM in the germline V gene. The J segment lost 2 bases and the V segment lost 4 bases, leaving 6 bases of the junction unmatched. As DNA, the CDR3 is TGTGCCAGCAGTTCCCGGCTAGCGGGACCCTACAATGAGCAGTTCTTA. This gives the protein CASSSRLAGPYNEQFL.

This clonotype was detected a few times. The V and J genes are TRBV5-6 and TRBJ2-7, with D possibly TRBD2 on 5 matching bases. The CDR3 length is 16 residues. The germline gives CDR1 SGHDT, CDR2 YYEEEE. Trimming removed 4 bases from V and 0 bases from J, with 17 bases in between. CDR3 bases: TGTGCCAGCAGCCTCTCTAGCAGCCCTTACTCCTACGAGCAGTACTTC. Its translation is CASSLSSSPYSYEQYF. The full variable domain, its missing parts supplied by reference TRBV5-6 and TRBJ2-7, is DAGVTQSPTHLIKTRGQQVTLRCSPKSGHDTVSWYQQALGQGPQFIFQYYEEEERQRGNFPDRFSGHQFPNYSSELNVNALLLGDSALYLCASSLSSSPYSYEQYFGPGTRLTVT.

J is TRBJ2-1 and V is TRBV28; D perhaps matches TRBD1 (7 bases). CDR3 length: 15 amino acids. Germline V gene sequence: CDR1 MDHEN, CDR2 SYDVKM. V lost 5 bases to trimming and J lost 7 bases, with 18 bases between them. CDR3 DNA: TGTGCCAGCAGTACCGCCGGACAGGCGGGGAATGAGCAGTTCTTC. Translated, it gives CASSTAGQAGNEQFF.

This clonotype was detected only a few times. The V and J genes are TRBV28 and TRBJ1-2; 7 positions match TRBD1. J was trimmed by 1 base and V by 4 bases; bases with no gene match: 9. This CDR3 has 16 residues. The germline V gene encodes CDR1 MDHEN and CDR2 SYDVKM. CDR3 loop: CASSSKKGQDNYGYTF. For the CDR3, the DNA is TGTGCCAGCAGTTCAAAAAAAGGACAGGATAACTATGGCTACACCTTC.

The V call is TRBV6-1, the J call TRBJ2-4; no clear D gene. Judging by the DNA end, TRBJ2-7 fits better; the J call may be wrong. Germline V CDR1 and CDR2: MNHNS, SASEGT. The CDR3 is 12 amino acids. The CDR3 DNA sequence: TGTGCCAGCGTCAGAGAGAACTACGAGCAGTACTTC. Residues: CASVRENYEQYF.

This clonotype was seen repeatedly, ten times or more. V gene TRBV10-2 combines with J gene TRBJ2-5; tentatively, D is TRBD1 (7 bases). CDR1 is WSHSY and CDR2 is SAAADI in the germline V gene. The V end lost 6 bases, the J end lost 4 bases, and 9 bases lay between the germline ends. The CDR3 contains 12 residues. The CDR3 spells CASRQGGETQYF. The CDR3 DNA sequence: TGCGCCAGCAGGCAGGGGGGAGAGACCCAGTACTTC.

The DNA of the CDR3 is TGCAGTGCCCCGACAGGGTTTGCCGGGGAGCTGTTTTTT. It is translated as CSAPTGFAGELFF. The rearrangement links TRBV20-1 to TRBJ2-2, with TRBD1 matching 7 bases. The CDR3 extends over 13 amino acids. The V segment lost 6 bases and the J segment 6 bases; nucleotides outside the gene matches: 7. The germline CDR1 and CDR2 sequences are DFQATT and SNEGSKA (reference sequence).

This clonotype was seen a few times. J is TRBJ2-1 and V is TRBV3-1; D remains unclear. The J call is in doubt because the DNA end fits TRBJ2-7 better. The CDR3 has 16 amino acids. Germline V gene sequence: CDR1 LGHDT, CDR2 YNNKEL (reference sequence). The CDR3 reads CASSQDLFISYNEQYF. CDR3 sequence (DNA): TGTGCCAGCAGCCAAGACTTGTTCATCTCCTACAATGAGCAGTACTTC.

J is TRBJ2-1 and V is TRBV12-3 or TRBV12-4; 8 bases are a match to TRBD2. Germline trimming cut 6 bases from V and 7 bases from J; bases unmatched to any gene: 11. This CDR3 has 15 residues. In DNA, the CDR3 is TGTGCCAGCAGCCGTCGTGGGACTAGAGAGAATGAGCAGTTCTTC. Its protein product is CASSRRGTRENEQFF.

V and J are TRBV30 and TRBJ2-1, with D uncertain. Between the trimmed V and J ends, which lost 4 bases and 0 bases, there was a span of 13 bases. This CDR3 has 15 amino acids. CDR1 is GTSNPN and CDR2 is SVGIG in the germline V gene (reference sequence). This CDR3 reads CAWIKYSSSYNEQFF. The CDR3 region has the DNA TGTGCCTGGATCAAGTACTCCAGCTCCTACAATGAGCAGTTCTTC.

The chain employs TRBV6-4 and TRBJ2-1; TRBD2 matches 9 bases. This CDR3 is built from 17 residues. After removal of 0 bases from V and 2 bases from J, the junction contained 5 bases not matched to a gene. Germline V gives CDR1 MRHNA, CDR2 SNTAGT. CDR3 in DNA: TGTGCCAGCAGTGACTCTCGGGCTAGCGGGGCCTACAATGAGCAGTTCTTC. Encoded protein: CASSDSRASGAYNEQFF.

CDR3 bases: TGCAGCGTTCAGAATACGGGGTACACTGAAGCTTTCTTT. Translated, it gives CSVQNTGYTEAFF. The chain employs TRBV29-1 and TRBJ1-1; unclear D gene. The V gene's germline CDR1 is SQVTM and CDR2 ANQGSEA. Deletions cut 5 bases from V and 3 bases from J, with 13 bases between. This CDR3 is built from 13 residues.

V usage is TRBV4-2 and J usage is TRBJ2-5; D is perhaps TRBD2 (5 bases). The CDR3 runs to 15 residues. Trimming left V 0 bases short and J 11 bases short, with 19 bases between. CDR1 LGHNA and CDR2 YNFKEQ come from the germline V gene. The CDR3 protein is CASSQDLTRVWEQYF. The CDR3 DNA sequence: TGTGCCAGCAGCCAAGATCTAACCCGAGTGTGGGAGCAGTACTTC.

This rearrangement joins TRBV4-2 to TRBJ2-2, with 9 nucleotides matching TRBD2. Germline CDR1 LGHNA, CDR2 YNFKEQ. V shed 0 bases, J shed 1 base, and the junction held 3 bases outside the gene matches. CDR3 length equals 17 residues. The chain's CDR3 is CASSQEALAGNTGELFF. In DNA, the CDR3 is TGTGCCAGCAGCCAAGAAGCACTAGCGGGGAACACCGGGGAGCTGTTTTTT.

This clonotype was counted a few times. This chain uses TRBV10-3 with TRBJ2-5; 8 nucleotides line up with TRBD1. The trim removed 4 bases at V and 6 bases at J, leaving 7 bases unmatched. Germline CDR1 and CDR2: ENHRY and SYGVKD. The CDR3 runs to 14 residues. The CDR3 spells CAISGSDREKTQYF. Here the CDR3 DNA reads TGTGCCATCAGTGGTTCGGACAGGGAAAAGACCCAGTACTTC.

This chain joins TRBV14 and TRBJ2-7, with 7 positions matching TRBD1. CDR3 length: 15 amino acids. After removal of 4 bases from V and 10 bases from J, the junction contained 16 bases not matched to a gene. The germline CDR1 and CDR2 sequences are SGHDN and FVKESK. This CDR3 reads CASSPGLGTATSQYF. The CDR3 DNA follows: TGTGCCAGCAGCCCCGGGTTAGGGACAGCGACGAGTCAGTACTTC.

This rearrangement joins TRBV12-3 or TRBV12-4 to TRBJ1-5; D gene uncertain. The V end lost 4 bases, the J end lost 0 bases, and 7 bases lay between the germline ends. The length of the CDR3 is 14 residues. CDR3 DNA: TGTGCCAGCAGTTCAACACGTAGCAATCAGCCCCAGCATTTT. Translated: CASSSTRSNQPQHF.

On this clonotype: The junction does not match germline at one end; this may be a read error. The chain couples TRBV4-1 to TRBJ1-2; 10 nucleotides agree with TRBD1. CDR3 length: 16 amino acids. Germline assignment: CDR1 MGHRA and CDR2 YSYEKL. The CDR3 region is CASSQGVDRGPGGYTF. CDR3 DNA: TGCGCCAGCAGCCAGGGCGTCGACAGGGGGCCGGGTGGCTATACCTTC.

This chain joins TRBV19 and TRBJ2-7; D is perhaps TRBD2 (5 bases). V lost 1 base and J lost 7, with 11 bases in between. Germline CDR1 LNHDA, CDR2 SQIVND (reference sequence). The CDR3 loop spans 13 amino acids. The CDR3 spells CASSIVLRREQYF. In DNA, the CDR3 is TGTGCCAGTAGTATAGTTCTTAGGAGGGAGCAGTACTTC.

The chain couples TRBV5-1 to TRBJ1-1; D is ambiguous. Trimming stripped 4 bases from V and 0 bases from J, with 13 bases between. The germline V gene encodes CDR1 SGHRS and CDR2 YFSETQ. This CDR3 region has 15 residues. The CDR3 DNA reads TGCGCCAGCAGCCTAGACGGACTAATGAACACTGAAGCTTTCTTT. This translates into CASSLDGLMNTEAFF.

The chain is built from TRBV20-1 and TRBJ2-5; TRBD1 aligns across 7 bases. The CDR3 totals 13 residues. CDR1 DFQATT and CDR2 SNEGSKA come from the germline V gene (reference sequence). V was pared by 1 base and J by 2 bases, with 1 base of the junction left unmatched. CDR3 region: CSARGDSQETQYF. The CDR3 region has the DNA TGCAGTGCTAGAGGGGACAGTCAAGAGACCCAGTACTTC.